The following is a T cell receptor beta chain sequence with its context. The sample belongs to a study of PD-L1 blockade in urothelial cancer. Study at large: The study started patients on atezolizumab in the mid-2010s, giving 1,200 mg intravenously every 3 weeks. Patients previously received 0 to 3 chemotherapy regimens. Researchers found blood samples held a median of roughly 140,000 T cells.

The germline gives CDR1 LNHNV, CDR2 YYDKDF (reference sequence). Losses at the gene ends were 3 bases for V and 7 bases for J; bases not matched to a gene: 6. This CDR3 contains 15 residues. Time point noted: pretreatment peripheral blood. Sequenced by immunoSEQ multiplex PCR; TCRdb stores in-frame clones only, minus some. The data contain under 55,000 clones, 84% of them singletons. The material sequenced was PBMCs, taken around atezolizumab (anti-PD-L1) treatment. This clonotype originated in a man between 65 and 85 years old with urothelial cancer. V usage is TRBV15 and J usage is TRBJ1-4; 9 nucleotides match TRBD1. The CDR3 bases are TGTGCCACCAGCAGCAGACAGGGGGTGGGTGAAAAACTGTTTTTT. Its translation: CATSSRQGVGEKLFF.